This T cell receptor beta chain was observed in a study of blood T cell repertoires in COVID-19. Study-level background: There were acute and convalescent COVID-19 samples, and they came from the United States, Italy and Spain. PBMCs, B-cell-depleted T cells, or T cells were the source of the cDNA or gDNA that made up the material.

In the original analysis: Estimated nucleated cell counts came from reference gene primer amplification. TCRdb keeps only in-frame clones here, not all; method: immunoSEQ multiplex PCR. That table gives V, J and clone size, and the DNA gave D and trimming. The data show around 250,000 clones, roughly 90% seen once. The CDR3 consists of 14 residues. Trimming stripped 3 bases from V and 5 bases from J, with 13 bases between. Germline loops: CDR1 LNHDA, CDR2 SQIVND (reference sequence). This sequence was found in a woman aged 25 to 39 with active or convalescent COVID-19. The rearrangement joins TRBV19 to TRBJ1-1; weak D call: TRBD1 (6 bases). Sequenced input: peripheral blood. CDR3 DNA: TGTGCCAGTAGTATCGCGGACAGTAGGACTGAAGCTTTCTTT. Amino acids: CASSIADSRTEAFF.